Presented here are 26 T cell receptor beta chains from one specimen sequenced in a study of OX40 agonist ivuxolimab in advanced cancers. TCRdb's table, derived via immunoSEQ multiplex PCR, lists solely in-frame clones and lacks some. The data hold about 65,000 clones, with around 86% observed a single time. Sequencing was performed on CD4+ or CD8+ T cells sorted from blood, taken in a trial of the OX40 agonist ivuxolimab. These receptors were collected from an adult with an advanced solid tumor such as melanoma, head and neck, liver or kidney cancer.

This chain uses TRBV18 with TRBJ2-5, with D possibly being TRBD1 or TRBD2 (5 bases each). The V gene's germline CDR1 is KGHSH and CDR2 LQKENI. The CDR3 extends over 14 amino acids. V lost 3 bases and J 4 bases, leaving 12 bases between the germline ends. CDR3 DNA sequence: TGTGCCAGCTCACCGGGACCTAGCCTAGAGACCCAGTACTTC. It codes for CASSPGPSLETQYF.

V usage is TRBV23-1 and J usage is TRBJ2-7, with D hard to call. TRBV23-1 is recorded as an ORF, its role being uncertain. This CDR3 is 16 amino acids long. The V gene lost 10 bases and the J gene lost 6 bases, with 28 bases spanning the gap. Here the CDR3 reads CATPMRRVGTTGEQYF. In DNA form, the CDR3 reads TGCGCCACCCCAATGAGGCGTGTAGGTACTACGGGCGAGCAGTACTTC.

The CDR3 here is CASSYSAQGLGSPLHF. The CDR3 nucleotides read TGTGCCAGCAGTTACTCGGCGCAGGGGTTAGGTTCACCCCTCCACTTT. The J gene is TRBJ1-6, the V gene TRBV6-6, with D perhaps TRBD1 (6 bases). CDR3 size: 16 residues. Between the trimmed V and J ends, which lost 0 bases and 9 bases, there was a span of 15 bases. In germline, CDR1 is MNHNY, CDR2 SVGAGI (reference sequence).

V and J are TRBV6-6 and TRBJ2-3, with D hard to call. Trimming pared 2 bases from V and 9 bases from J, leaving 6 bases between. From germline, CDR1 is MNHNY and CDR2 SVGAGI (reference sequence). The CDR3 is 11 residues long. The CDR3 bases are TGTGCCAGCAGTTACAAGACGACGCAGTATTTT. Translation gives CASSYKTTQYF.

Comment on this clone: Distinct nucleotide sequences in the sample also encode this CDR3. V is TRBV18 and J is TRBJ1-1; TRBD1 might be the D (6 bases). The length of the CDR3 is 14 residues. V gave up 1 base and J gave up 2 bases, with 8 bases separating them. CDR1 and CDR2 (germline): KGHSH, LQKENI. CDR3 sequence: CASSPQGGNTEAFF. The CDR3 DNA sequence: TGTGCCAGCTCACCACAGGGGGGAAACACTGAAGCTTTCTTT.

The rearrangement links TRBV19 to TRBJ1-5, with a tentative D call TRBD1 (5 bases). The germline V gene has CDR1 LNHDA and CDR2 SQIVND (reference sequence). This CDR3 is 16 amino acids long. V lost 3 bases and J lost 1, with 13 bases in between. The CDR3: CASSMITGGSNQPQHF. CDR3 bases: TGTGCCAGTAGTATGATAACAGGCGGGAGCAATCAGCCCCAGCATTTT.

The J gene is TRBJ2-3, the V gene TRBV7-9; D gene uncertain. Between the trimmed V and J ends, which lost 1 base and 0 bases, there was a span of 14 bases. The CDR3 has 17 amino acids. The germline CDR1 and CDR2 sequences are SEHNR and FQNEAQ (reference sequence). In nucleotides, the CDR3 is TGTGCCAGCAGCTTAGGGAGAAGAGGATCCAGCACAGATACGCAGTATTTT. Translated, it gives CASSLGRRGSSTDTQYF.

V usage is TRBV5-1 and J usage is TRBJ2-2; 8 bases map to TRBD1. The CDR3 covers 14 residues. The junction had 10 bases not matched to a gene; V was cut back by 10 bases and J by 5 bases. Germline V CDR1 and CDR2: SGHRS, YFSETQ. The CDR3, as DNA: TGCGCCGGATCGACAGGGGAGAAGACCGGGGAGCTGTTTTTT. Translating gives CAGSTGEKTGELFF.

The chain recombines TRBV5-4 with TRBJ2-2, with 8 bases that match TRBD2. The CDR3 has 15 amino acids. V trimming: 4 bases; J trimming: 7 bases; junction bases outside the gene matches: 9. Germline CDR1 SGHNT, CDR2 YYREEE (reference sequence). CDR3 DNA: TGTGCCAGCAGCCAACCAGGACTAGCCGGCGGGGAGCTGTTTTTT. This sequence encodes CASSQPGLAGGELFF.

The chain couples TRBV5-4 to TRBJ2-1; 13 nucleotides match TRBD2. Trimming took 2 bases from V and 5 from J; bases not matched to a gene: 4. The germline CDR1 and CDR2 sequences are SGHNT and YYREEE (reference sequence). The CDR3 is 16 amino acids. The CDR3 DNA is TGTGCCAGCAGCTTCGCCGGGACTAGCGGGAACAATGAGCAGTTCTTC. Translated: CASSFAGTSGNNEQFF.

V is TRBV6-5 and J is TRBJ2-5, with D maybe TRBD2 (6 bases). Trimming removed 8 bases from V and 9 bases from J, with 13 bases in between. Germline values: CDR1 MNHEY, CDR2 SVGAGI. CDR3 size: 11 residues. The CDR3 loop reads CASAGGVSQYF. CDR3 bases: TGTGCCAGCGCCGGGGGTGTTTCCCAGTACTTC.

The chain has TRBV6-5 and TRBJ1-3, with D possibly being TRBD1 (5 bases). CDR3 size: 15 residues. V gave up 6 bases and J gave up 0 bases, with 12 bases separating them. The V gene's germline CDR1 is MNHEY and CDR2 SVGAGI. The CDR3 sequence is CASRAGLSSGNTIYF. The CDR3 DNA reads TGTGCCAGCAGGGCGGGACTGAGCTCTGGAAACACCATATATTTT.

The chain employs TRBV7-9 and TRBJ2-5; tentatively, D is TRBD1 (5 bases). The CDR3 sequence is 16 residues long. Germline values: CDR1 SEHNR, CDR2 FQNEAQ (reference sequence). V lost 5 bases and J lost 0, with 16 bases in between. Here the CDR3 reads CASSRWTTAYQETQYF. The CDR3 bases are TGTGCCAGCAGCCGATGGACAACAGCGTACCAAGAGACCCAGTACTTC. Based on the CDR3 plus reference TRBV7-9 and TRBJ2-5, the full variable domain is DTGVSQNPRHKITKRGQNVTFRCDPISEHNRLYWYRQTLGQGPEFLTYFQNEAQLEKSRLLSDRFSAERPKGSFSTLEIQRTEQGDSAMYLCASSRWTTAYQETQYFGPGTRLLVL.

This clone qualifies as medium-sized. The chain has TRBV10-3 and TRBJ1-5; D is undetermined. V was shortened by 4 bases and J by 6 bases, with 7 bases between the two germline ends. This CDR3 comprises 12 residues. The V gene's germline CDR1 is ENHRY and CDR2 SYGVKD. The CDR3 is CAISVSGQPQHF. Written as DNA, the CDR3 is TGTGCCATCAGTGTAAGTGGTCAGCCCCAGCATTTT.

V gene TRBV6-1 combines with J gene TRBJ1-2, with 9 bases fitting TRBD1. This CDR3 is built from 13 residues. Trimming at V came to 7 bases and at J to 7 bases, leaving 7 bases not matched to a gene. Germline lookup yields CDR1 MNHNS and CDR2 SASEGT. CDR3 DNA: TGTGCCAGCACCTCCGGGACAGGGATTGGCTACACCTTC. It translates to CASTSGTGIGYTF.

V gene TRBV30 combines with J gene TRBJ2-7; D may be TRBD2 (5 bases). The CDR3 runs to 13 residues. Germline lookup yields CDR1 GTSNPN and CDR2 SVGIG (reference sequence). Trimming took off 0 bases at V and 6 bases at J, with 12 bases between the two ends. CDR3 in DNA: TGTGCCTGGAGTGTTCGGGGTCCGGCCGAGCAGTACTTC. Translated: CAWSVRGPAEQYF.

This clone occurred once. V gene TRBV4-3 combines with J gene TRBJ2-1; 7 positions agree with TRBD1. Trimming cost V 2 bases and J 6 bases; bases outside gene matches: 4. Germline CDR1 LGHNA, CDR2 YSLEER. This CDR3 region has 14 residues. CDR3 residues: CASSQNRGPNEQFF. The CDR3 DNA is TGCGCCAGCAGCCAAAACAGGGGTCCCAATGAGCAGTTCTTC.

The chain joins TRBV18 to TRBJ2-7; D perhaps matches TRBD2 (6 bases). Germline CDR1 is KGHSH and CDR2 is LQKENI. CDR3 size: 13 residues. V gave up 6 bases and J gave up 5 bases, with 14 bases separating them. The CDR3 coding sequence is TGTGCCAGCTCGGAGAGCAGGGAGGACGAGCAGTACTTC. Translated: CASSESREDEQYF.

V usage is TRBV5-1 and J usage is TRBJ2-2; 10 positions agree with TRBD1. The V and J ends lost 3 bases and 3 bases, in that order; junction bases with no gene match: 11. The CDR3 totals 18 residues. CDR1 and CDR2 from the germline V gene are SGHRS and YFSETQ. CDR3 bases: TGCGCCAGCAGCTGGAGAATACTAGGACAGGGGGACACCGGGGAGCTGTTTTTT. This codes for CASSWRILGQGDTGELFF.

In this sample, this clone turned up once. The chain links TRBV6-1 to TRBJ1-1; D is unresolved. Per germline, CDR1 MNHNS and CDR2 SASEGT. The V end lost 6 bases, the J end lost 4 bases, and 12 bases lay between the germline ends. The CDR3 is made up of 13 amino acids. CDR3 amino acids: CASRPGFRTEAFF. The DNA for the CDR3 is TGTGCCAGCAGGCCCGGGTTTCGCACTGAAGCTTTCTTT.

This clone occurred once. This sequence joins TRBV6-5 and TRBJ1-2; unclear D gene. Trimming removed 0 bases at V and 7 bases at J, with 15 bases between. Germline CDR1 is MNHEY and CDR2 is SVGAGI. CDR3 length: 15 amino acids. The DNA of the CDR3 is TGTGCCAGCAGTTACTCAGGACGCGTAAAGTCTGGCTACACCTTC. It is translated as CASSYSGRVKSGYTF.

The CDR3 here is CASSQGSPGGRETQYF. CDR3 DNA: TGCGCCAGCAGCCAAGGGTCCCCGGGGGGGCGGGAGACCCAGTACTTC. The rearrangement uses TRBV4-3 and TRBJ2-5, with TRBD2 identical over 8 bases. The V gene's germline CDR1 is LGHNA and CDR2 YSLEER. There are 16 residues in the CDR3. The V and J ends lost 1 base and 5 bases, in that order; junction bases with no gene match: 9.

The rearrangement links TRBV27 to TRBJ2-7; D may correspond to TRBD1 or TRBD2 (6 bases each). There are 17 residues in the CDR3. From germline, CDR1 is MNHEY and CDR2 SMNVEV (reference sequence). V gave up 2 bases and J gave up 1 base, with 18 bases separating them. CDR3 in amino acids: CASSLGGPDIGSYEQYF. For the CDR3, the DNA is TGTGCCAGCAGTTTAGGGGGGCCCGATATTGGTTCCTACGAGCAGTACTTC.

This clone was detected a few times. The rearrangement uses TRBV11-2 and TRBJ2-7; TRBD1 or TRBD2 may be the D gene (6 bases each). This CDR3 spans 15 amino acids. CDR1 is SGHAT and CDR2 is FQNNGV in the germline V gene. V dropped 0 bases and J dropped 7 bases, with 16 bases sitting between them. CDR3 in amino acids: CASSLETGGLGEQYF. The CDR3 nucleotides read TGTGCCAGCAGCTTAGAAACTGGGGGGCTAGGGGAGCAGTACTTC.

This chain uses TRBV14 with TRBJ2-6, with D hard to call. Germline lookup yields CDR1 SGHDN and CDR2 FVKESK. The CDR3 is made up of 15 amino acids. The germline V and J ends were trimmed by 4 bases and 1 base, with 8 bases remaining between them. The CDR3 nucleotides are TGTGCCAGCAGCCCTACGAGTTCTGGGGCCAACGTCCTGACTTTC. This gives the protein CASSPTSSGANVLTF.

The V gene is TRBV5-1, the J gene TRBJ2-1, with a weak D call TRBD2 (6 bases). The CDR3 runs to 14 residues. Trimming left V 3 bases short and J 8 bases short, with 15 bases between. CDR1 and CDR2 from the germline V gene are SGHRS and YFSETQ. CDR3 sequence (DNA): TGCGCCAGCAGCTGGGGGGTTGTGGGGTATGAGCAGTTCTTC. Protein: CASSWGVVGYEQFF.